This T cell receptor (beta chain) was captured in a study of CD8+CD57+ T cells in acquired aplastic anemia. For the study at large: Sorted CD4+ and CD8+ cell DNA averaged around 3 ug.

This CDR3 has 17 residues. V lost 2 bases, J lost 2 bases, and 20 bases lay in between. Germline loops: CDR1 SGHDT, CDR2 YYEEEE. General study findings and limits: Between patients and controls, 25 to 35 CD8+ CDR3 sequences were found in common. With respect to CD8+ Simpson's diversity, patients and controls did not differ significantly.

TCR beta VDJ and CDR3 were profiled, and genomic DNA was the template. TCRdb itself ran the reads through MiXCR, one entry per CDR3 protein. The table lists about 170,000 distinct CDR3 sequences, 60% to 70% of them singletons. This clonotype has ten or more counts. The antigen is undetermined. The rearrangement uses TRBV5-6 and TRBJ2-7, with TRBD2 as a possible D gene (6 bases). The sequenced sample consisted of sorted CD4+, CD8+, or CD8+CD57+ T cells (not recorded which) from PBMCs. The sequence came from a human donor in good health. The CDR3 DNA reads as TGTGCCAGCAGCTTAAACACCGGGACTGAGTTTACCTACGAGCAGTACTTC. This encodes CASSLNTGTEFTYEQYF. The full variable domain, completed using reference TRBV5-6 and TRBJ2-7, is DAGVTQSPTHLIKTRGQQVTLRCSPKSGHDTVSWYQQALGQGPQFIFQYYEEEERQRGNFPDRFSGHQFPNYSSELNVNALLLGDSALYLCASSLNTGTEFTYEQYFGPGTRLTVT.